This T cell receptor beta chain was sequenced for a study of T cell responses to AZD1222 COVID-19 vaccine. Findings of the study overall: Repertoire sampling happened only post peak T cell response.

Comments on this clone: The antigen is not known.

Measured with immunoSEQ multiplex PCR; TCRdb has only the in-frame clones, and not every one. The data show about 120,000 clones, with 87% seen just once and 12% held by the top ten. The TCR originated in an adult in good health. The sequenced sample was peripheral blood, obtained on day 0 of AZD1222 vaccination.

CDR3 sequence: CASSPVWSSGRGNTQYF. In DNA, the CDR3 is TGTGCCAGCTCACCAGTGTGGTCTAGCGGGAGGGGAAATACGCAGTATTTT. V gene TRBV18 combines with J gene TRBJ2-3; 12 nucleotides align to TRBD2. The V gene's germline CDR1 is KGHSH and CDR2 LQKENI. J lost 7 bases, V lost 2 bases, and 10 bases had no gene match. This CDR3 has 17 amino acids.